This TCR beta chain is drawn from a study of blood T cell repertoires in COVID-19. The CDR3 totals 15 residues. The V segment lost 5 bases and the J segment 3 bases; nucleotides outside the gene matches: 6. Germline values: CDR1 SGHRS, CDR2 YFSETQ. Clones were read by immunoSEQ multiplex PCR, and TCRdb kept only the in-frame ones, dropping some. Among around 170,000 clones listed, 80% to 90% were seen once. Sequencing was carried out using peripheral blood. The clonotype originates from a man younger than 40 with active or convalescent COVID-19. This chain links TRBV5-1 with TRBJ2-5; TRBD1 agrees at 11 bases. CDR3 in DNA: TGCGCCAGCAGTAGGGACAGGGGGGTCAAAGAGACCCAGTACTTC. It translates to CASSRDRGVKETQYF.